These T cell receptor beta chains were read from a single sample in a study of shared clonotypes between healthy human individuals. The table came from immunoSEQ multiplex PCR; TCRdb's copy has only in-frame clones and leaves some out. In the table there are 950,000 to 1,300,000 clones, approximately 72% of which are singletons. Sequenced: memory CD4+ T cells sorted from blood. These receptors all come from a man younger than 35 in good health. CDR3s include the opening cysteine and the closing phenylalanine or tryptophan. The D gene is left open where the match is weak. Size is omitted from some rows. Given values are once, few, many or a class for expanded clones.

TGCGCCAGCAGCTTGAACAGGGAGATAGGAGAGCAGTACTTC | CASSLNREIGEQYF | . | TRBV5-1 | . | TRBJ2-7
TGTGCCAGCAGCGTAGCTCCTGACAGGCACGGAGAAAAACTGTTTTTT | CASSVAPDRHGEKLFF | . | TRBV9 | . | TRBJ1-4
TGCGCCAGCAGCTTGGGGGAAGTGAATGAAAAACTGTTTTTT | CASSLGEVNEKLFF | . | TRBV5-1 | . | TRBJ1-4
TGTGCCAGCAGCTTAGCTGGGGGCGGGGGCACAGATACGCAGTATTTT | CASSLAGGGGTDTQYF | few | TRBV7-9 | . | TRBJ2-3
TGCGCCACCCGGAGCAGCTCTGGAAACACCATATATTTT | CATRSSSGNTIYF | . | TRBV5-1 | . | TRBJ1-3
TGTGCCAGCAGCCTATGGCAGGGGGCGATCAATGAGCAGTTCTTC | CASSLWQGAINEQFF | . | TRBV7-6 | TRBD1 | TRBJ2-1
TGTGCCAGCAGTCCTGGGGGGACAGGGTACTACGAGCAGTACTTC | CASSPGGTGYYEQYF | . | TRBV6-6 | TRBD1 | TRBJ2-7
TGTGCCAGCAGTTCCCTTCGGGGTCTGTTTTTT | CASSSLRGLFF | . | TRBV28 | . | TRBJ2-2
TGTGCCAGCAGTTTAAGGGGCCAAGAGACCCAGTACTTC | CASSLRGQETQYF | . | TRBV27 | . | TRBJ2-5
TGTGCCAGTAGTATAGGCCGGGATGCAGATACGCAGTATTTT | CASSIGRDADTQYF | . | TRBV19 | . | TRBJ2-3
TGTGCCAGTAGTATAGAACGCCCGCGACAACCGTCCTATGGCTACACCTTC | CASSIERPRQPSYGYTF | . | TRBV19 | . | TRBJ1-2
TGTGCCAGCAGCTTGGAGTATTCTGGAAACACCATATATTTT | CASSLEYSGNTIYF | . | TRBV7-8 | . | TRBJ1-3
TGTGCCAGCAGCTCCGGGACTAGCGGGAAGTTCTACGAGCAGTACTTC | CASSSGTSGKFYEQYF | . | TRBV5-5 | TRBD2 | TRBJ2-7
TGCGCCAGCAGCCAACAATCAGGGGTTCCCACAGATACGCAGTATTTT | CASSQQSGVPTDTQYF | . | TRBV4-3 | . | TRBJ2-3
TGTGCCAGCACTGAGGGAAGGCAAGAGACCCAGTACTTC | CASTEGRQETQYF | . | TRBV11-2 | . | TRBJ2-5
TGTGCCAGCAGCGTAGAGGCAGGGGGAAACGACGAGCAGTACTTC | CASSVEAGGNDEQYF | . | TRBV9 | TRBD1 | TRBJ2-7
TGTGCCAGCAGTCCGGCCGGGACAGGGTCCTATAATTCACCCCTCCACTTT | CASSPAGTGSYNSPLHF | few | TRBV28 | TRBD1 | TRBJ1-6
TGTGCCATCAGCTTGGACAGCCCCTATGGCTACACCTTC | CAISLDSPYGYTF | . | TRBV10-3 | . | TRBJ1-2
TGTGCCAGCAGTGGGTGGGCGGGTGGCACAGATACGCAGTATTTT | CASSGWAGGTDTQYF | . | TRBV2 | . | TRBJ2-3
TGTGCCAGCAGTGAGCAGGGGAGCGCCACTGAAGCTTTCTTT | CASSEQGSATEAFF | . | TRBV6-4 | . | TRBJ1-1
TGTGCTAGTGGTTTGGTAAACAGGCACAATGAGCAGTTCTTC | CASGLVNRHNEQFF | . | TRBV12-5 | . | TRBJ2-1
TGTGCCAGCTCAACACAGGGGGCCACTGAAGCTTTCTTT | CASSTQGATEAFF | . | TRBV18 | TRBD1 | TRBJ1-1
TGTGCCAGCAGTAGGACTAGCGGGGGGGCTACGTCCGGGGAGCTGTTTTTT | CASSRTSGGATSGELFF | . | TRBV7-2 | TRBD2 | TRBJ2-2
TGCGCCAGCAGCCGACAGGCCCAAGGGGCAGATACGCAGTATTTT | CASSRQAQGADTQYF | . | TRBV5-1 | . | TRBJ2-3
TGTGCCAGCAGCTCCGGTTTACTAGCGGGCGGTACAGATACGCAGTATTTT | CASSSGLLAGGTDTQYF | few | TRBV5-4 | TRBD2 | TRBJ2-3
TGTGCCAGCAGCTTAAGAGGCACTGAAGCTTTCTTT | CASSLRGTEAFF | few | TRBV7-3 | . | TRBJ1-1
TGTGCCAGCAGCCAAGGGGTGTCGGATGGCTACACCTTC | CASSQGVSDGYTF | . | TRBV14 | . | TRBJ1-2
TGTGCCAGCAGTTTTCTGGGACAGGGGAATGAAAAACTGTTTTTT | CASSFLGQGNEKLFF | . | TRBV6-6 | TRBD1 | TRBJ1-4
TGTGCCATCACCAGGGGCGCAGAACAGCCCCAGCATTTT | CAITRGAEQPQHF | . | TRBV10-3 | . | TRBJ1-5
TGTGCCAGCACTCGGGACACTCCAAAGGCAAACTATGGCTACACCTTC | CASTRDTPKANYGYTF | . | TRBV2 | . | TRBJ1-2
TGTGCCAGCTCACCACCCGGACTAGCGGGATCGGGCGAGCAGTACTTC | CASSPPGLAGSGEQYF | . | TRBV18 | TRBD2 | TRBJ2-7
TGTGCCAGCAGGGCGGCGGGGCGGTACGAGCAGTACTTC | CASRAAGRYEQYF | . | TRBV27 | . | TRBJ2-7
TGTGCCAGTAGTACAGCTGGAAACACCATATATTTT | CASSTAGNTIYF | few | TRBV19 | . | TRBJ1-3
TGTGCCAGCAGACTCCGGGACAGGGACTCTCGGGGGATGACCTACGAGCAGTACTTC | CASRLRDRDSRGMTYEQYF | . | TRBV27 | TRBD1 | TRBJ2-7
TGCGCCAGCAGCCAAGAAGGACTAGCGGGAGGGCCGACGCAGTATTTT | CASSQEGLAGGPTQYF | . | TRBV4-3 | TRBD2 | TRBJ2-3
TGCGCCAGCAGCCAGGAGACTAGCGGGAAAAATGAGCAGTTCTTC | CASSQETSGKNEQFF | . | TRBV4-3 | TRBD2 | TRBJ2-1
TGTGCCTGGAGTGGACTAGCGGGTTGGAATGAGCAGTTCTTC | CAWSGLAGWNEQFF | . | TRBV30 | TRBD2 | TRBJ2-1
TGCGCCAGCAGCTCCTTAGGGCCCACAGATACGCAGTATTTT | CASSSLGPTDTQYF | . | TRBV5-1 | . | TRBJ2-3
TGTGCCAGCAGCTTAGGTGGAGGGACTGGAAACACCATATATTTT | CASSLGGGTGNTIYF | . | TRBV11-2 | . | TRBJ1-3
TGTGCCAGCAGAGCGGGACAGGGGGCAGGAGGCTACACCTTC | CASRAGQGAGGYTF | . | TRBV7-2 | TRBD1 | TRBJ1-2
TGTGCCAGCAGCTTGGTGGGATGGAGGGACAATTCACCCCTCCACTTT | CASSLVGWRDNSPLHF | . | TRBV7-2 | . | TRBJ1-6
TGTGCCAGCAGCTCAGGCGACGACGGCCACAATGAGCAGTTCTTC | CASSSGDDGHNEQFF | . | TRBV7-9 | . | TRBJ2-1
TGCGCCAGCAGTGAGTGGGTGTCAGGGAGTGAGCAGTACTTC | CASSEWVSGSEQYF | . | TRBV10-2 | . | TRBJ2-7
TGTGCCAGCAGTCCCGGGACCCCCGGGGACTATGGCTACACCTTC | CASSPGTPGDYGYTF | . | TRBV28 | . | TRBJ1-2
TGTGCCAGCAGCTTAGCGGCAGGGTCGAACACTGAAGCTTTCTTT | CASSLAAGSNTEAFF | few | TRBV7-8 | . | TRBJ1-1
TGTGCCAGCAGTTACTCAGCAGGCGAGGTCGATACGCAGTATTTT | CASSYSAGEVDTQYF | . | TRBV6-8 | . | TRBJ2-3
TGCGCCAGCAGTCAATACAATGAGCAGTTCTTC | CASSQYNEQFF | once | TRBV10-2 | . | TRBJ2-1
TGTGCCACGAGGGGGAACACAGATACGCAGTATTTT | CATRGNTDTQYF | . | TRBV10-3 | . | TRBJ2-3
TGTGCCAGCAGCAAAGTCGGATCCGGGGACACTGAAGCTTTCTTT | CASSKVGSGDTEAFF | . | TRBV21-1 | . | TRBJ1-1
TGTGCCAGCCTTAGTGGGGGAGAGACCCAGTACTTC | CASLSGGETQYF | . | TRBV6-5 | . | TRBJ2-5
TGCGCCAGCAGCCACCAACTGACAGGGGGCACAGATACGCAGTATTTT | CASSHQLTGGTDTQYF | . | TRBV4-3 | TRBD1 | TRBJ2-3
TGTGCCAGCAGCCGATCGACAATCGCTAATGAAAAACTGTTTTTT | CASSRSTIANEKLFF | few | TRBV6-1 | . | TRBJ1-4
TGCGCCAGCAGCTTGGAGGGGCCCCGCCAAGAGACCCAGTACTTC | CASSLEGPRQETQYF | . | TRBV5-1 | . | TRBJ2-5
TGTGCCAGCAGTGAAGTTACTAGCGGGAGGGGCAATGAGCAGTTCTTC | CASSEVTSGRGNEQFF | . | TRBV6-1 | TRBD2 | TRBJ2-1
TGTGCCAGCAGCCTGGACAGAATGAACTATGGCTACACCTTC | CASSLDRMNYGYTF | . | TRBV5-6 | . | TRBJ1-2
TGTGCCTGGAGTTCGGGACAAACCTCTGGAAACACCATATATTTT | CAWSSGQTSGNTIYF | . | TRBV30 | . | TRBJ1-3
TGTGCCAGCAGCTTTGGTTTACAGGAGAACACTGAAGCTTTCTTT | CASSFGLQENTEAFF | once | TRBV13 | . | TRBJ1-1
TGTGCCAGCAGTGAGATGGAGGGGGGGACCGGGGAGCTGTTTTTT | CASSEMEGGTGELFF | . | TRBV2 | . | TRBJ2-2